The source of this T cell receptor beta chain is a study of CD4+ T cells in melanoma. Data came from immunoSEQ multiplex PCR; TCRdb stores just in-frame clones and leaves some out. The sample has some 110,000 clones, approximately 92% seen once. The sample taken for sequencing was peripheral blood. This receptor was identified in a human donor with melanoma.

The CDR3 DNA reads TGTGCCAGCAGCTTTAAGTCCTATGGCTACACCTTC. Translating gives CASSFKSYGYTF. The chain couples TRBV7-3 to TRBJ1-2; D is unresolved. Trimming pared 3 bases from V and 4 bases from J, leaving 6 bases between. The V gene's germline CDR1 is SGHTA and CDR2 FQGTGA. The CDR3 runs to 12 residues.